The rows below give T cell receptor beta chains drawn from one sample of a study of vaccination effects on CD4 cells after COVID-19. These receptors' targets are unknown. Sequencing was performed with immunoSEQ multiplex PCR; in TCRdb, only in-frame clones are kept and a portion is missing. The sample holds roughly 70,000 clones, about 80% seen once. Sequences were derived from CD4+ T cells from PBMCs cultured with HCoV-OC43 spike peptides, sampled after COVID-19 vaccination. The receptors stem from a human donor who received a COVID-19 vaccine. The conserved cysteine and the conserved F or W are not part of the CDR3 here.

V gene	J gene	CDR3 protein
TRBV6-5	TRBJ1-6	ASTLSSGSPLH
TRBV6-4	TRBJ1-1	ASSRQSNTEAF
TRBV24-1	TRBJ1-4	ATSDERQDATNEKLF
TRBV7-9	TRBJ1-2	ASSPKGSYGYT
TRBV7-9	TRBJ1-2	ASSPSWGGIYGYT
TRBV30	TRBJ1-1	AWSVTGAREAF
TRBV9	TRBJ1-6	ASSAQGVDSPLH
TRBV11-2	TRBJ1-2	ASSKTGWAH
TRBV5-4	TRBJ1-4	ASSFRTAEYEKLF
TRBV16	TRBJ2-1	ASSQLGQEQF
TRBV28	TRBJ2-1	ASSLSTPDSPVYNEQF
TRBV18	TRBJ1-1	ASSPISGTNTEAF
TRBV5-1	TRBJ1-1	ASSWTGQGTEAF
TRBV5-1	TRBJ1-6	ASSLDTPYNSPLH
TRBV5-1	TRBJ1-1	ASSGDRLTRGAF
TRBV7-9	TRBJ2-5	ASSFSETQY
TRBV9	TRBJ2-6	ASSKFGGSGANVLT
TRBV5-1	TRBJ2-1	ASSLGDRDLGEQF
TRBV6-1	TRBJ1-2	ASSEGEAIVYGYT
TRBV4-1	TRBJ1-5	ASSQSTAEKPQH
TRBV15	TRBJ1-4	ATSRDRQAEKLF
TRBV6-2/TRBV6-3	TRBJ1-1	ASRRPGGTEAF
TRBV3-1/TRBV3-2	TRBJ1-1	ASSGRSAPGNTEAF
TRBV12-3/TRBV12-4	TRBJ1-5	ASRRGGNQPQH
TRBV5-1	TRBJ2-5	ASSPIGTGRETQY
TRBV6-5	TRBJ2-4	ASIEQGSKNIQY
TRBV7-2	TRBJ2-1	ASSLFGDEQF
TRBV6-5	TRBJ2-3	ASSYSNRGRADTQY
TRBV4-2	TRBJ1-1	ASSRQQGINTEAF
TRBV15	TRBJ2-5	ATSRFGGVGETQY
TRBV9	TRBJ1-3	ASSPLSRSGNTIY
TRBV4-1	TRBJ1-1	ASSEAIGATEAF
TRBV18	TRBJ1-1	ASSPPGNTEAF
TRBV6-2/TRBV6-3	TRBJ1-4	ASSSIRQGGEKLF
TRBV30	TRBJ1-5	AWSARGGGNQPQH
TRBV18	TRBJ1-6	ASSQSSYNSPLH
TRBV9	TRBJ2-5	ASSVSTGQETQY
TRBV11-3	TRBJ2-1	ASSSWGTDYNEQF
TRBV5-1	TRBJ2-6	ASSLQGTGVSGANVLT
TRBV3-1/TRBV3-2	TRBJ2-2	ASSQIGGRATGELF
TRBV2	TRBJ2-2	ASTARLAATGELF
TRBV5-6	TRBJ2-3	ASSFVPGTDTQY
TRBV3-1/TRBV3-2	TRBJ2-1	ASSQGGFNEQF
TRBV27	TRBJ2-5	ASREGRETQY
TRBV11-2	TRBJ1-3	ASSLTGSGNTIY
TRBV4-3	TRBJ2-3	ASSQGPGRSGGGPKDTQY
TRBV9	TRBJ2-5	ASSVAPSSETQY
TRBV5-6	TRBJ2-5	ASSLGGTGGKETQY
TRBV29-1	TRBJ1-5	SVIGGTDGNQPQH
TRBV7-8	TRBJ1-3	ASSQGHGRTTIY
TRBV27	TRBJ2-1	ASSSTRYNEQF
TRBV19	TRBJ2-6	ASRALGQSYSGANVLT
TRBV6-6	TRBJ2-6	ASSYPQSSGANVLT
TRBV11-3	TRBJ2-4	ASRLTVRAILDKNIQY
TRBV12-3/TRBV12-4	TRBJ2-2	ASRTSGTGELF
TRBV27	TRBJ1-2	ATGDRFNYGYT
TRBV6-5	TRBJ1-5	ASSFDDRASNQPQH
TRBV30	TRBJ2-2	AWSWDGTGELF
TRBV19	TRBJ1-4	ASSTRTGATNEKLF
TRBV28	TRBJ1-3	ATASSGNTIY